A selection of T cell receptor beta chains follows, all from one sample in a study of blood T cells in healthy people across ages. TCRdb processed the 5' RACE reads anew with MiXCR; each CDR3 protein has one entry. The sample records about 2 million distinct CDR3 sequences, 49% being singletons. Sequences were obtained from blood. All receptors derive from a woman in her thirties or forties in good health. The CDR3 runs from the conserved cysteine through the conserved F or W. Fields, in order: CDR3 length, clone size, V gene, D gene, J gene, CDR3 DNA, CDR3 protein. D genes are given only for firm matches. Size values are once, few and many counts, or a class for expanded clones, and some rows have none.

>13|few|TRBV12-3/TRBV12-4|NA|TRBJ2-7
TGTGCCAGCAGACCCAGCGAGGGTTACGAGCAGTACTTC
CASRPSEGYEQYF
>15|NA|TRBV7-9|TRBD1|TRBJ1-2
TGTGCCAGCAGCTCCACCACAGGGGGCAACTATGGCTACACCTTC
CASSSTTGGNYGYTF
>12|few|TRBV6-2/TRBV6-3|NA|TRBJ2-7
TGTGCCAGCAGGAAACAGGCCTACGAGCAGTACTTC
CASRKQAYEQYF
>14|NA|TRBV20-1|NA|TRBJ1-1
TGCAGTGCTAGCCCTTACAGGGAGGGAACTGAAGCTTTCTTT
CSASPYREGTEAFF
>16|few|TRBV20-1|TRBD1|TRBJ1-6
TGCAGTGCTAAACGGGGGGGACAGTTTTATAATTCACCCCTCCACTTT
CSAKRGGQFYNSPLHF
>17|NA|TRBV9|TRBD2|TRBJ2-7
TGTGCCAGCAGCGTGGGACTAGCGGGGGGGCCTCTGGATGAGCAGTACTTC
CASSVGLAGGPLDEQYF
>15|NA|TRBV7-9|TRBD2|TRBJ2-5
TGTGCCAGCAGCCCCAACGGACTAGCCTTGAAGACCCAGTACTTC
CASSPNGLALKTQYF
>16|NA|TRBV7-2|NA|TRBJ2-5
TGTGCCAGCAGCCAAATCCGAACTTCGCCGGGGGAGACCCAGTACTTC
CASSQIRTSPGETQYF
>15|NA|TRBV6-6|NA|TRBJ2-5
TGTGCCAGCAGTTACGATCCAGAGTACCAAGAGACCCAGTACTTC
CASSYDPEYQETQYF
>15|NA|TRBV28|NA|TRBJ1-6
TGTGCCAGCCAGGACGTCAAAGCGGATAATTCACCCCTCCACTTT
CASQDVKADNSPLHF
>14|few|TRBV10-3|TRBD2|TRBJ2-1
TGTGCCTCAGGGGGACTAGCAAAAAACAATGAGCAGTTCTTC
CASGGLAKNNEQFF
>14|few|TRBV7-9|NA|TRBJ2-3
TGTGCCAGCAGCAGTAGCGCAATCACAGATACGCAGTATTTT
CASSSSAITDTQYF
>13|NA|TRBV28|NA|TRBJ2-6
TGTGCCAGCAGTGCCGGGACAACCAACGTCCTGACTTTC
CASSAGTTNVLTF
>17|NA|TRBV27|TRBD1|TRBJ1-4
TGTGCCAGACTGAGTCTACGGGACAGAAAATTTAATGAAAAACTGTTTTTT
CARLSLRDRKFNEKLFF
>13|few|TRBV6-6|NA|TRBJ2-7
TGTGCCAGCAGTTACGAGGGTTCCTACGAGCAGTACTTC
CASSYEGSYEQYF
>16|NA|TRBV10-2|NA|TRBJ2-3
TGCGCCAGCAGTCCCAATCTGAGCGGGAGCACAGATACGCAGTATTTT
CASSPNLSGSTDTQYF
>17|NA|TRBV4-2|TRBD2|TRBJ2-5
TGTGCCAGCAGCCAAGATCGGGGAAGCGGGGGGGCACAGGAGCAGTACTTC
CASSQDRGSGGAQEQYF
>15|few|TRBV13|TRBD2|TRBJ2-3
TGTGCCAGCAGCCAATCTAGCGGGACCTTAGATACGCAGTATTTT
CASSQSSGTLDTQYF
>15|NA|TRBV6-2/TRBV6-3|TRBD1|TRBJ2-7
TGTGCCAGCACGACCAATCGACAGGGGGTCGGCGAGCAGTACTTC
CASTTNRQGVGEQYF
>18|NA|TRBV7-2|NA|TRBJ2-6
TGTGCCAGCAGCCGTACTGGGACGGCCCGCTCTGGGGCCAACGTCCTGACTTTC
CASSRTGTARSGANVLTF
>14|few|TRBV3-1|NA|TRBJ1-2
TGTGCCAGCAGCGATAGAGCAGGCTTCTATGGCTACACCTTC
CASSDRAGFYGYTF
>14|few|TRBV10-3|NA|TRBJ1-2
TGTGCCATCGGGACACGGAGAGTTAACTATGGCTACACCTTC
CAIGTRRVNYGYTF
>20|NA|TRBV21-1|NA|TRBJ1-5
TGTGCCAGCAGCAAAGCGTGGTGGGGAGGTATGGTCGTGTTAGGTCAGCCCCAGCATTTT
CASSKAWWGGMVVLGQPQHF
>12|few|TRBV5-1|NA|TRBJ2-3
TGCGCCAGCAGATCGAATCGAGATACGCAGTATTTT
CASRSNRDTQYF